This T cell receptor beta chain was profiled in a study of cytomegalovirus exposure and HLA in healthy donors. Germline CDR1 and CDR2: SGHRS and YFSETQ. The J segment lost 2 bases and the V segment lost 0 bases, leaving 5 bases of the junction unmatched. The CDR3 runs to 15 residues. The PCR was carried out with 60 Vbeta primers and 13 Jbeta primers. Methods used by the authors: Later analysis identified roughly 84 million unique TCR beta chains, 9 million to 13 million shared. The repertoire was sequenced with immunoSEQ multiplex PCR; TCRdb's copy has only in-frame clones and lacks some. The DNA was the basis for D and trimming; V, J and clone size are from that table. The sample has about 150,000 clones, over 75% seen once; the top ten hold 2% to 2.5%.

The origin of this receptor is a male donor in good health and CMV-seronegative. The sample consisted of PBMCs. This sequence joins TRBV5-1 and TRBJ2-7; TRBD1 matches 7 bases. For the CDR3, the DNA is TGCGCCAGCAGCTTGGAAGGGGGCCCCCCCTACGAGCAGTACTTC. This translates into CASSLEGGPPYEQYF.